This TCR beta chain was recorded in a study of T cell responses to AZD1222 COVID-19 vaccine. The germline CDR1 and CDR2 sequences are MNHEY and SMNVEV (reference sequence). V was shortened by 5 bases and J by 2 bases, with 15 bases between the two germline ends. This CDR3 spans 15 amino acids. This table comes from immunoSEQ multiplex PCR, and its TCRdb copy is limited to in-frame clones, with some not included. Of some 100,000 clones in the sample, about nine tenths are singletons; the top ten hold roughly 5%. This clonotype was sampled from an adult in good health. The material was peripheral blood, obtained on day 0 of AZD1222 vaccination. The genes are TRBV27 and TRBJ2-5; D possibly corresponds to TRBD2 (6 bases). CDR3 loop: CASSNSGLSQETQYF. CDR3 coding DNA: TGTGCCAGCAGTAATTCGGGACTCTCTCAAGAGACCCAGTACTTC.